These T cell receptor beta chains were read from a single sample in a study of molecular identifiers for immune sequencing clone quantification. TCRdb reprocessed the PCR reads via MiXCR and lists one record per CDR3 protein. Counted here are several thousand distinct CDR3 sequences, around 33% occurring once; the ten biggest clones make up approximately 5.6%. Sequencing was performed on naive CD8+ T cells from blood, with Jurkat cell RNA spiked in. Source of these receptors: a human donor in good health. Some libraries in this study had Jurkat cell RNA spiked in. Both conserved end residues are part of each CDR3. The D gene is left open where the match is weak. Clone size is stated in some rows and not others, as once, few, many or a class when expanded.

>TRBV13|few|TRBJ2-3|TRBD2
TGTGCCAGCAGCTTACGGCGGGGGACAGATACGCAGTATTTT
CASSLRRGTDTQYF
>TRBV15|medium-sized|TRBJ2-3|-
TGTGCCACCAGCAGAGCCCGTTTGGGATCCCGCACAGATACGCAGTATTTT
CATSRARLGSRTDTQYF
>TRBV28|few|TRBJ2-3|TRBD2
TGTGCCAGCAGCGACCCCAGAGTGGGGCGGGAGTTAGATACGCAGTATTTT
CASSDPRVGRELDTQYF
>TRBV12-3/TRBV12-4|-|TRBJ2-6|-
TGTGCCAGCAGAGGGGGGGCAGGCTTTTTATCTGGGGCCAACGTCCTGACTTTC
CASRGGAGFLSGANVLTF
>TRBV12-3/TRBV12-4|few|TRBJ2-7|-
TGTGCCAGCAGTTTTTCTGCGGTCTCCTACGAGCAGTACTTC
CASSFSAVSYEQYF
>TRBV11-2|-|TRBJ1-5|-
TGTGCCAGCAGCTTAGACTGGGCAGGGAATCAGCCCCAGCATTTT
CASSLDWAGNQPQHF
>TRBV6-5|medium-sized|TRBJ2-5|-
TGTGCCAGCAGACTGCGCTCAGGGGGAGGAGAGACCCAGTACTTC
CASRLRSGGGETQYF
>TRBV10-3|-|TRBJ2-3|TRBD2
TGTGCCATCAGCTTAGCGGGAGGAACAGCAGATACGCAGTATTTT
CAISLAGGTADTQYF
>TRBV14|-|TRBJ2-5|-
TGTGCCAGCAGCCAAGGTTCTGGTATACAAGAGACCCAGTACTTC
CASSQGSGIQETQYF
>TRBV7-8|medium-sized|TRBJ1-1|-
TGTGCCAGCAGCTTAGGTGGGGCTGAAGCTTTCTTT
CASSLGGAEAFF
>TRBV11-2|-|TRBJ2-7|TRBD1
TGTGCCAGCAGCCCAACCTATAGGCCAGGGGGCTACGAGCAGTACTTC
CASSPTYRPGGYEQYF
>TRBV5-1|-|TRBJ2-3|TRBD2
TGCGCCAGCGGCTTGGAGGTAGCGGGAGTGGTTACGCAGTATTTT
CASGLEVAGVVTQYF
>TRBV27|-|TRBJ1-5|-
TGTGCCAGCAGACTGACAGGAGTGCTCAATCAGCCCCAGCATTTT
CASRLTGVLNQPQHF
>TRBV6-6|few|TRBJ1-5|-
TGTGCCAGCAGTTACTCGCCCGGGAGCAATCAGCCCCAGCATTTT
CASSYSPGSNQPQHF
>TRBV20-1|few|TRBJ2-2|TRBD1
TGCAGTGCTAACAGGGGCTTCGGGGAGCTGTTTTTT
CSANRGFGELFF
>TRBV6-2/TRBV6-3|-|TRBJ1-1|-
TGTGCCACCGGGGATAGCTACACTGAAGCTTTCTTT
CATGDSYTEAFF
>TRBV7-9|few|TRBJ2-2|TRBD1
TGTGCCAGCAGACGCAGGCAGGGGGACACCGGGGAGCTGTTTTTT
CASRRRQGDTGELFF
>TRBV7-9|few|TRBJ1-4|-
TGTGCCAGCAGCTCCCCCGGAAGTGGGTTTGCAACTAATGAAAAACTGTTTTTT
CASSSPGSGFATNEKLFF
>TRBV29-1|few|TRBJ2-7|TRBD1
TGCAGCGCTTTGACAGGGAAGAAGTACGAGCAGTACTTC
CSALTGKKYEQYF
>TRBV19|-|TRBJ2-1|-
TGTGCCAGTAGTATCCGTTTGGCGGCAGTTTCCTACTACAATGAGCAGTTCTTC
CASSIRLAAVSYYNEQFF
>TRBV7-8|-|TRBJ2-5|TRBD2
TGTGCCAGCAGCTCATGGACTAGCGCACAAGAGACCCAGTACTTC
CASSSWTSAQETQYF
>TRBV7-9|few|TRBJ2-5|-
TGTGCCAGCAGCTTAAGGAGGGCCCAGTACTTC
CASSLRRAQYF